This T cell receptor beta chain was obtained from a study of blood T cells in healthy people across ages. Germline V gene lookup returns CDR1 ENHRY and CDR2 SYGVKD. V was clipped by 0 bases and J by 4 bases; unmatched bases: 5. This CDR3 has 16 residues. Whole-study findings and limits: The fall in TCR beta diversity per million T cells was roughly linear with age. The diversity estimates, figures obtained from one million T cells, were considered underestimates. Because sorting was not performed, PBMCs prevented conclusive naive versus antigen-experienced comparison.

A second PCR of 7 to 11 cycles used a sample-barcoded 5' primer and a J-beta primer mix. TCRdb passed the 5' RACE reads through MiXCR, listing each CDR3 protein once. The sample carries about 1.4 million distinct CDR3 sequences, roughly 60% recorded once. Remarks on this clonotype: Its antigen is not identified.

Sequenced material: blood. The clonotype was recovered from a man younger than 35 in good health. The J gene is TRBJ2-1, the V gene TRBV10-3, with 8 bases identical to TRBD2. The CDR3 loop reads CAISESGSGTYNEQFF. The CDR3 coding sequence is TGTGCCATCAGTGAGTCGGGTAGCGGGACTTACAATGAGCAGTTCTTC.